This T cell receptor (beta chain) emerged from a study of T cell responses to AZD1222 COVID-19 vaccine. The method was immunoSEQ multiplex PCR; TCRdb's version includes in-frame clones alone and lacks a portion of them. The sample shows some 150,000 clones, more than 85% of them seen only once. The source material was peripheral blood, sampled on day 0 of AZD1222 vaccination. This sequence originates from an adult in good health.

In DNA, the CDR3 is TGCGCCAGCAGCAGTGGGGCCGGGAGCCGGGCAGATACGCAGTATTTT. Protein: CASSSGAGSRADTQYF. This chain joins TRBV5-1 and TRBJ2-3; maybe TRBD2 (6 bases). Germline assignment: CDR1 SGHRS and CDR2 YFSETQ. The CDR3 is 16 amino acids. Between the trimmed V and J ends, which lost 4 bases and 4 bases, there was a span of 19 bases. Full variable domain (missing parts from reference TRBV5-1 and TRBJ2-3): KAGVTQTPRYLIKTRGQQVTLSCSPISGHRSVSWYQQTPGQGLQFLFEYFSETQRNKGNFPGRFSGRQFSNSRSEMNVSTLELGDSALYLCASSSGAGSRADTQYFGPGTRLTVL.